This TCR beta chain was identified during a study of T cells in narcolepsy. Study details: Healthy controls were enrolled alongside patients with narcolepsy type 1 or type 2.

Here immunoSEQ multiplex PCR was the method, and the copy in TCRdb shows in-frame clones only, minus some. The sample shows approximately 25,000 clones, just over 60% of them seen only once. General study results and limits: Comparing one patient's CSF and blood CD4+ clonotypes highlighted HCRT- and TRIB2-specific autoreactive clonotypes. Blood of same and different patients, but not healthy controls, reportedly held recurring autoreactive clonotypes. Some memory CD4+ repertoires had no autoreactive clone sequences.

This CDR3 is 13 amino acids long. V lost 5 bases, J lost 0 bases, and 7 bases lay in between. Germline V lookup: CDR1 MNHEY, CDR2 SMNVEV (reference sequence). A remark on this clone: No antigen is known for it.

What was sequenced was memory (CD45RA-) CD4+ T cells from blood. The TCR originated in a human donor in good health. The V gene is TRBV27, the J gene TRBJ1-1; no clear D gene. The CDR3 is CASSPLMNTEAFF. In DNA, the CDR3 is TGTGCCAGCAGTCCATTAATGAACACTGAAGCTTTCTTT.